These T cell receptor beta chains were read from a single sample in a study of shared clonotypes between healthy human individuals. Assay: immunoSEQ multiplex PCR; the TCRdb copy retains only in-frame clones and omits some. The sample lists about 2.2 million clones, more than 85% occurring once. Material: naive CD8+ T cells from PBMCs. Receptor source: a man aged 18 to 30 in good health. Some clones in this sample may be carry-over from other donors' samples. CDR3s include the opening cysteine and the closing phenylalanine or tryptophan. For some rows the clone size is stated as once, few or many, or as a class when expanded; others skip it.

clone_size: -; j_call: TRBJ1-1; v_call: TRBV28; cdr3_aa: CASSFQYPMNTEAFF
clone_size: -; j_call: TRBJ1-4; v_call: TRBV27; cdr3_aa: CASSPSSMSTNEKLFF
clone_size: -; j_call: TRBJ2-7; v_call: TRBV9; cdr3_aa: CASSAGTSGRAGYEQYF
clone_size: -; j_call: TRBJ2-7; v_call: TRBV27; cdr3_aa: CASSKSGLAYEQYF
clone_size: -; j_call: TRBJ1-3; v_call: TRBV5-6; cdr3_aa: CASSLSGAGNTIYF
clone_size: -; j_call: TRBJ2-1; v_call: TRBV28; cdr3_aa: CASSLLPSGSLEQFF
clone_size: -; j_call: TRBJ1-1; v_call: TRBV7-8; cdr3_aa: CASSLPKDVSAFF
clone_size: once; j_call: TRBJ2-1; v_call: TRBV19; cdr3_aa: CASSIPRRGEEQFF
clone_size: few; j_call: TRBJ1-1; v_call: TRBV4-1; cdr3_aa: CASSAGAEAFF
clone_size: -; j_call: TRBJ2-5; v_call: TRBV28; cdr3_aa: CASSGGQDVKWTQYF
clone_size: -; j_call: TRBJ2-3; v_call: TRBV27; cdr3_aa: CASKWEGGQSTDTQYF
clone_size: -; j_call: TRBJ2-2; v_call: TRBV6-5; cdr3_aa: CASMGGTGELFF
clone_size: -; j_call: TRBJ2-7; v_call: TRBV7-2; cdr3_aa: CASSQGQGVSYEQYF
clone_size: -; j_call: TRBJ1-1; v_call: TRBV7-9; cdr3_aa: CASSSLRGGALNTEAFF
clone_size: -; j_call: TRBJ2-1; v_call: TRBV5-4; cdr3_aa: CASSLLGDRATDNEQFF
clone_size: -; j_call: TRBJ1-2; v_call: TRBV2; cdr3_aa: CASIGSARNYGYTF
clone_size: -; j_call: TRBJ2-3; v_call: TRBV27; cdr3_aa: CASSPTGLPTDTQYF
clone_size: -; j_call: TRBJ2-1; v_call: TRBV28; cdr3_aa: CASSSPGEGGYNEQFF
clone_size: -; j_call: TRBJ2-7; v_call: TRBV18; cdr3_aa: CASSRGVGTGNAEQYF
clone_size: -; j_call: TRBJ1-1; v_call: TRBV14; cdr3_aa: CASSPIGTEAFF
clone_size: -; j_call: TRBJ2-7; v_call: TRBV5-4; cdr3_aa: CASSLDREQYF
clone_size: -; j_call: TRBJ1-2; v_call: TRBV4-3; cdr3_aa: CASSQGLAERDYTF
clone_size: -; j_call: TRBJ1-1; v_call: TRBV27; cdr3_aa: CASSFSVSGEAFF
clone_size: few; j_call: TRBJ2-1; v_call: TRBV28; cdr3_aa: CASSGAFFLF
clone_size: -; j_call: TRBJ2-7; v_call: TRBV29-1; cdr3_aa: CSGRGGQNYEQYF
clone_size: -; j_call: TRBJ2-6; v_call: TRBV30; cdr3_aa: CAWAYLRRANVLTF
clone_size: -; j_call: TRBJ1-1; v_call: TRBV27; cdr3_aa: CASRLLGASNTEAFF
clone_size: -; j_call: TRBJ2-3; v_call: TRBV29-1; cdr3_aa: CSVEEASLDTQYF
clone_size: -; j_call: TRBJ2-3; v_call: TRBV5-8; cdr3_aa: CASSPGQGFTDTQYF
clone_size: -; j_call: TRBJ2-5; v_call: TRBV15; cdr3_aa: CATSRASGSLETQYF
clone_size: -; j_call: TRBJ2-5; v_call: TRBV13; cdr3_aa: CASSSRSGQGLTQYF